The rows below give T cell receptor beta chains drawn from one sample of a study of neoadjuvant anti-PD-1 for oral cavity cancer. The table came from immunoSEQ multiplex PCR; TCRdb's copy has only in-frame clones and leaves some out. Of fewer than 70,000 clones in the sample, 65% to 80% are singletons; the top ten hold roughly 2.6%. The sequencing here drew on PBMCs, taken before nivolumab (anti-PD-1) treatment. These receptors all come from a person between 40 and 80 years old with oral cavity squamous cell carcinoma. CDR3s include the opening cysteine and the closing phenylalanine or tryptophan. A D gene is named only where the DNA matches it firmly. Only part of the rows carry a size: once, few, many, or a class if the clone is expanded.

d_gene,j_gene,len,abundance,v_gene,CDR3nt,CDR3aa
TRBD1,TRBJ1-2,13,NA,TRBV10-2,TGCGCCAGCAGTTTACAGGGGAGCTATGGCTACACCTTC,CASSLQGSYGYTF
NA,TRBJ1-2,14,NA,TRBV30,TGTGCCTGCATTCGGGAGGGATCCAACTATGGCTACACCTTC,CACIREGSNYGYTF
NA,TRBJ2-7,12,NA,TRBV29-1,TGCAGCGTTGGCAGGTCAACCAACGAGCAGTACTTC,CSVGRSTNEQYF
NA,TRBJ2-7,14,NA,TRBV7-7,TGTGCCAGCAGCTTAGGGGGTAACGCCTACGAGCAGTACTTC,CASSLGGNAYEQYF
NA,TRBJ1-3,15,NA,TRBV2,TGTGCCAGCAGCGAGGTGGAAGCCTCTGGAAACACCATATATTTT,CASSEVEASGNTIYF
NA,TRBJ2-6,15,NA,TRBV18,TGTGCCAGCTCCCTTGGAGGGGCTGGGGCCAACGTCCTGACTTTC,CASSLGGAGANVLTF
NA,TRBJ1-6,13,NA,TRBV30,TGTGCCTGGAGTGTAAAGGGGGAGGCACCCCTCCACTTT,CAWSVKGEAPLHF
TRBD1,TRBJ1-5,13,few,TRBV19,TGTGCCAGTACCTATCAGGGGGATCAGCCCCAGCATTTT,CASTYQGDQPQHF
NA,TRBJ2-7,14,NA,TRBV15,TGTGCCACCAGCAGAGCCCGACCTGGTGGCGAGCAGTACTTC,CATSRARPGGEQYF
NA,TRBJ2-7,14,NA,TRBV5-1,TGCGCCAGCAGCGCCGGGACGGTCTCCTACGAGCAGTACTTC,CASSAGTVSYEQYF
TRBD2,TRBJ2-1,16,few,TRBV9,TGTGCCAGCAGCGTAGGACTAGCGGACTCTTCGTATGAGCAGTTCTTC,CASSVGLADSSYEQFF
TRBD2,TRBJ2-2,14,few,TRBV10-1,TGCGCCAGCAGCGGAGGTAGCGGGAGCGGGGAGCTGTTTTTT,CASSGGSGSGELFF
NA,TRBJ2-3,15,NA,TRBV5-4,TGTGCCAGCACCCCTAGCAGGCAGCCCACAGATACGCAGTATTTT,CASTPSRQPTDTQYF
TRBD2,TRBJ2-5,14,NA,TRBV7-2,TGTGCCAGCAGCTTGACTAGCGGGGATGAGACCCAGTACTTC,CASSLTSGDETQYF
NA,TRBJ1-1,15,NA,TRBV5-1,TGCGCCAGCAGCCCGACCTTAACACGGGGCACTGAAGCTTTCTTT,CASSPTLTRGTEAFF
TRBD2,TRBJ2-1,15,NA,TRBV15,TGTGCCACCAGCGGTAGCGGGAACCTCTACAATGAGCAGTTCTTC,CATSGSGNLYNEQFF
TRBD1,TRBJ1-2,15,NA,TRBV4-1,TGCGCCAGCAGCCAGCCGGACAGGGGCTTCGATGGCTACACCTTC,CASSQPDRGFDGYTF
TRBD2,TRBJ2-2,14,NA,TRBV2,TGTGCCAGCAGTCCCGGGACTAGCGGGGGGGAGCTGTTTTTT,CASSPGTSGGELFF
NA,TRBJ2-3,15,NA,TRBV19,TGTGCCAGTAGTATAGGGAGGGTAAGCACAGATACGCAGTATTTT,CASSIGRVSTDTQYF
NA,TRBJ1-2,14,NA,TRBV2,TGTGCCAGCAGTGCGACAGCGCCTAACTATGGCTACACCTTC,CASSATAPNYGYTF
NA,TRBJ2-7,13,few,TRBV27,TGTGCCAGCAGTTCCGGGGGCTCCTACGAGCAGTACTTC,CASSSGGSYEQYF
NA,TRBJ2-7,13,NA,TRBV11-2,TGTGCCAGCAGCTTAGATTACAGGTACGAGCAGTACTTC,CASSLDYRYEQYF
NA,TRBJ1-3,16,once,TRBV7-9,TGTGCCAGCAGCTTATCCGGGGGGGCACCTGGAAACACCATATATTTT,CASSLSGGAPGNTIYF
NA,TRBJ2-1,13,NA,TRBV5-6,TGTGCCAGCAGGGCTCGGGCAGACAATGAGCAGTTCTTC,CASRARADNEQFF
NA,TRBJ1-1,14,NA,TRBV29-1,TGCAGCGTTGAAGATAGACGCAGCCTTCCTAAAGCTTTCTTT,CSVEDRRSLPKAFF
NA,TRBJ2-1,14,NA,TRBV6-1,TGTGCCAGCAGTGAAGCTAGCGGTTACAATGAGCAGTTCTTC,CASSEASGYNEQFF
NA,TRBJ2-5,16,NA,TRBV7-6,TGTGCCAGCAGCCTGTCTGGGGCAAGCGGCCAAGAGACCCAGTACTTC,CASSLSGASGQETQYF
TRBD2,TRBJ2-4,15,NA,TRBV6-5,TGTGCCAGCAGTTACTCAGACGGGGGGACAAACATTCAGTACTTC,CASSYSDGGTNIQYF
NA,TRBJ1-2,14,NA,TRBV28,TGTGCCAGCAGTTTATCCCCAGGGGTCTATGGCTACACCTTC,CASSLSPGVYGYTF
NA,TRBJ2-5,13,NA,TRBV11-2,TGTGCCAGCAGCTTAGGCTTGGGCGAGACCCAGTACTTC,CASSLGLGETQYF
NA,TRBJ2-1,14,NA,TRBV7-3,TGTGCCAGCAGCTTATTACCAGGGAGGAATGAGCAGTTCTTC,CASSLLPGRNEQFF
NA,TRBJ1-1,15,NA,TRBV5-6,TGTGCCAGCAGCTTGGTGGGGGCAAGGGACACTGAAGCTTTCTTT,CASSLVGARDTEAFF
NA,TRBJ2-7,11,NA,TRBV11-2,TGTGCCAGCAGCCCCGAGTACGAGCAGTACTTC,CASSPEYEQYF
NA,TRBJ1-1,14,NA,TRBV6-6,TGTGCCAGCAGTTTTTTAACGAGGAACACTGAAGCTTTCTTT,CASSFLTRNTEAFF
NA,TRBJ1-1,13,NA,TRBV7-9,TGTGCCAGCAGCTCCCCGGGGGACACTGAAGCTTTCTTT,CASSSPGDTEAFF
NA,TRBJ2-5,13,NA,TRBV2,TGTGCCAGCAGCGGGGGGCCTCAAGAGACCCAGTACTTC,CASSGGPQETQYF
TRBD1,TRBJ1-2,15,NA,TRBV10-3,TGTGCCATCAGTGATGGTTCCAGGGGGAATTATGGCTACACCTTC,CAISDGSRGNYGYTF
NA,TRBJ1-2,15,once,TRBV28,TGTGCCAGCAGTTCCCCCACTCCTTTAAACTATGGCTACACCTTC,CASSSPTPLNYGYTF
NA,TRBJ1-3,12,NA,TRBV7-9,TGTGCCAGCAGCTTAAGGGGAAACACCATATATTTT,CASSLRGNTIYF
NA,TRBJ1-1,14,NA,TRBV29-1,TGCAGCTACGGTACTAGGGGCGGACACACTGAAGCTTTCTTT,CSYGTRGGHTEAFF
TRBD1,TRBJ1-4,13,NA,TRBV5-1,TGCGCCAGCAGCACTCAGGGACAGGGGCAGCTGTTTTTT,CASSTQGQGQLFF